These 3 T cell receptor beta chains came from one sample sequenced in a study of CD8 T cells in Susac syndrome. With random hexamers, roughly 0.45 to 1 ug RNA was reverse transcribed. TCRdb reprocessed the immunoSEQ multiplex PCR reads with MiXCR, giving one entry per CDR3 protein. Among hundreds of thousands of distinct CDR3 sequences, about 94% were seen once, and the ten largest hold about 0.14%. Sequences were obtained from CD4+ T cells from PBMCs. These receptors originate from a human donor with Susac syndrome.

CDR3 sequence reads: CASSMGGDWNQPQHF. The DNA for the CDR3 is TGTGCCAGTTCAATGGGAGGGGACTGGAATCAGCCCCAGCATTTT. The chain recombines TRBV25-1 with TRBJ1-5; possible D gene TRBD1, 5 bases. This CDR3 contains 15 residues. Trimming removed 9 bases at V and 4 bases at J, with 19 bases between. The germline V gene has CDR1 MGHDK and CDR2 SYGVNS.

The chain links TRBV6-2 or TRBV6-3 to TRBJ2-7; 10 positions match TRBD2. J gave up 2 bases and V 5 bases, and 9 bases lay outside the gene matches. Germline CDR1 and CDR2: MNHEY and SVGEGT. This CDR3 is built from 16 residues. The CDR3 here is CASSRRTSGVTYEQYF. The CDR3 DNA is TGTGCCAGCAGTCGCCGAACTAGCGGGGTAACCTACGAGCAGTACTTC.

V is TRBV20-1 and J is TRBJ1-1; D is ambiguous. The ends were cut back, 1 base at V and 1 base at J, with 4 bases in the middle. CDR3 length equals 12 residues. Germline CDR1 reads DFQATT; CDR2 reads SNEGSKA (reference sequence). The CDR3 nucleotides read TGCAGTGCTAGAGTGCCGAACACTGAAGCTTTCTTT. This encodes CSARVPNTEAFF.